This T cell receptor beta chain was profiled in a study of cytomegalovirus exposure and HLA in healthy donors. A multiplex PCR was run with 60 Vbeta primers and 13 Jbeta primers. The data were produced by immunoSEQ multiplex PCR, yet TCRdb's version contains in-frame clones alone and is incomplete. This sample yields fewer than 70,000 clones, of which about 73% are seen a single time; more than 9.5% belongs to the top ten. V was clipped by 0 bases and J by 13 bases; unmatched bases: 5. Germline V gives CDR1 SGHRS, CDR2 YFSETQ. This CDR3 contains 13 residues. Sequences were obtained from PBMCs. The origin of this receptor is a woman aged 55-70 years in good health and CMV-seropositive. The chain recombines TRBV5-1 with TRBJ2-1; 9 bases are a match to TRBD2. DNA for the CDR3: TGCGCCAGCAGCTTGGGACTAGCGGTTTATCAGTTCTTC. Translated: CASSLGLAVYQFF. Supplemented by reference TRBV5-1 and TRBJ2-1, the full variable domain reads KAGVTQTPRYLIKTRGQQVTLSCSPISGHRSVSWYQQTPGQGLQFLFEYFSETQRNKGNFPGRFSGRQFSNSRSEMNVSTLELGDSALYLCASSLGLAVYQFFGPGTRLTVL.